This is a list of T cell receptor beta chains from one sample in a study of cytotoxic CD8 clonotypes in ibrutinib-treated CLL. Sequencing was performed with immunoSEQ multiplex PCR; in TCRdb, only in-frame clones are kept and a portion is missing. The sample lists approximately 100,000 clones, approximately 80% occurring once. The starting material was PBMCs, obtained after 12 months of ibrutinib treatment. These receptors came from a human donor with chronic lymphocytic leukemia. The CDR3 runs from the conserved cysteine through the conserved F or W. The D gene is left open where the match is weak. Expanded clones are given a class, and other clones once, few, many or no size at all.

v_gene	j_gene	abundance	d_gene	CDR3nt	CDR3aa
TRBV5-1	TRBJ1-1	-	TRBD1	TGCGCCAGCAGCCTCCGTCAGGGGGCTGGGACCACTGAAGCTTTCTTT	CASSLRQGAGTTEAFF
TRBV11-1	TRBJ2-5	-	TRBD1	TGTGCCAGCAGCCGATCGACAGGGGTAGGGCAAGAGACCCAGTACTTC	CASSRSTGVGQETQYF
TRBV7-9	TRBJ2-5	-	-	TGTGCCAGCAGCTTAGACGGGGAGTACCAAGAGACCCAGTACTTC	CASSLDGEYQETQYF
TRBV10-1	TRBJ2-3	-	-	TGCGCCAGCAGTGAGTCTGGGCTCTTCCTGGATACGCAGTATTTT	CASSESGLFLDTQYF
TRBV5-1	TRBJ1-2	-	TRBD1	TGCGCCAGCAGCTTGGGAGGGACAGCAATTCTCGATGGCTACACCTTC	CASSLGGTAILDGYTF
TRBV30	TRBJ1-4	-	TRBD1	TGTGCCTTTCGGACAGGAACTAATGAAAAACTGTTTTTT	CAFRTGTNEKLFF
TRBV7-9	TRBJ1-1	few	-	TGTGCCAGCAGCTTAACCCAGGGCAGCACTGAAGCTTTCTTT	CASSLTQGSTEAFF
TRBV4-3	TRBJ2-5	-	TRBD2	TGCGCCAGCAGCCAAGGTAGCAGCGGGGGTTCTGAGACCCAGTACTTC	CASSQGSSGGSETQYF
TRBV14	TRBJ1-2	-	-	TGTGCCAGCAGCCAAACGACATTCGCGAACTATGGCTACACCTTC	CASSQTTFANYGYTF
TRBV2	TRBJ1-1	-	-	TGTGCCAGCAGTCTGGAAGGCGGGGGGACTGAAGCTTTCTTT	CASSLEGGGTEAFF
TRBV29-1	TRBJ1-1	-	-	TGCAGCGCCGAAACCCAGGGACAAGCTGAAGCTTTCTTT	CSAETQGQAEAFF
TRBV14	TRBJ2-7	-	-	TGTGCCAGCAGCCTTGGGCACGAGCAGTACTTC	CASSLGHEQYF